Below, 25 T cell receptor beta chains from the same sample are listed, as sequenced in a study of cytomegalovirus exposure and HLA in healthy donors. The PCR ran on 60 Vbeta and 13 Jbeta primers. Clones were sequenced by immunoSEQ multiplex PCR, and TCRdb holds only the in-frame ones, with some missing. The sample has approximately 180,000 clones, 70% to 85% seen once; the top ten hold 4.8%. What was sequenced was PBMCs. These receptors all stem from a man younger than 35 in good health and CMV-seronegative.

A single count supports this clone. This sequence joins TRBV6-6 and TRBJ2-3; weak D call: TRBD2 (7 bases). V lost 7 bases to trimming and J lost 8 bases, with 16 bases between them. The CDR3 loop spans 13 amino acids. Germline V lookup: CDR1 MNHNY, CDR2 SVGAGI (reference sequence). Here the CDR3 DNA reads TGTGCCAGCATATCGGGGGGCCGGGTTACGCAGTATTTT. Translation gives CASISGGRVTQYF.

The CDR3 sequence: CASSLGGLAGNTGELFF. The CDR3 DNA is TGTGCCAGCAGCTTAGGGGGACTAGCGGGAAACACCGGGGAGCTGTTTTTT. The rearrangement uses TRBV7-2 and TRBJ2-2, with 13 bases matching TRBD2. The CDR3 spans 17 residues. Looked up from germline, CDR1 is SGHTA and CDR2 is FQGNSA. J lost 2 bases, V lost 1 base, and 1 base had no gene match.

V and J are TRBV2 and TRBJ1-5; 7 bases agree with TRBD1. This CDR3 spans 14 amino acids. Germline CDR1 is SNHLY and CDR2 is FYNNEI. With 6 bases clipped from V and 5 bases from J, the junction kept 7 bases outside the gene matches. The CDR3 sequence is CASSPDREDQPQHF. The CDR3, as DNA: TGTGCCAGCAGCCCCGACAGGGAAGATCAGCCCCAGCATTTT.

This chain uses TRBV7-8 with TRBJ2-5, with D possibly being TRBD1 (6 bases). V shed 10 bases and J shed 2 bases, with 20 bases lying between them. The length of the CDR3 is 15 residues. Germline V lookup: CDR1 SGHVS, CDR2 FQNEAQ. The CDR3 here is CAIVLRDKEQETQYF. CDR3 in DNA: TGTGCCATCGTACTCCGGGACAAGGAACAAGAGACCCAGTACTTC. Variable domain in full (rest from reference TRBV7-8 and TRBJ2-5): GAGVSQSPRYKVAKRGQDVALRCDPISGHVSLFWYQQALGQGPEFLTYFQNEAQLDKSGLPSDRFFAERPEGSVSTLKIQRTQQEDSAVYLCAIVLRDKEQETQYFGPGTRLLVL.

Concerning this clone: Germline is not matched at one junction end, which may reflect a read error. The V call is TRBV10-3, the J call TRBJ2-1, with 9 bases that match TRBD2. Germline values: CDR1 ENHRY, CDR2 SYGVKD. This CDR3 region has 15 residues. The CDR3 loop is CAITEGVAGVNEQFF. DNA for the CDR3: TGTGCCATCACTGAGGGGGTAGCGGGAGTCAATGAGCAGTTCTTC.

The chain combines TRBV19 with TRBJ1-2, with D possibly matching TRBD1 (5 bases). The CDR3 has 11 amino acids. Trimming stripped 6 bases from V and 8 bases from J, with 10 bases between. Germline CDR1 is LNHDA and CDR2 is SQIVND (reference sequence). CDR3 bases: TGTGCCAGTAGGCAGGGCGACGGCTACACCTTC. This codes for CASRQGDGYTF.

The chain is built from TRBV13 and TRBJ2-1, with 11 bases fitting TRBD2. Germline values: CDR1 PRHDT, CDR2 FYEKMQ (reference sequence). This CDR3 spans 16 amino acids. V trimming: 6 bases; J trimming: 7 bases; junction bases outside the gene matches: 11. This CDR3 is CASSNLLAGVRNEQFF. CDR3 sequence (DNA): TGTGCCAGCAGTAATTTACTAGCGGGAGTACGGAATGAGCAGTTCTTC.

This chain uses TRBV29-1 with TRBJ2-5; possible D gene TRBD2, 6 bases. With 3 bases removed from V and 5 bases from J, the gap between germline ends came to 16 bases. This CDR3 has 14 residues. Germline V gene lookup returns CDR1 SQVTM and CDR2 ANQGSEA. CDR3 region: CSVDYGGNGETQYF. In nucleotides, the CDR3 is TGCAGCGTTGACTACGGCGGGAATGGGGAGACCCAGTACTTC.

This clone was seen more than once but under ten times. The chain has TRBV12-5 and TRBJ1-5; D is undetermined. Germline values: CDR1 LGHNT, CDR2 FRNRAP. CDR3 length: 15 amino acids. Trimming shortened V by 7 bases and J by 6 bases, and 19 bases separated the two germline ends. The CDR3 here is CASASARGALQPQHF. In nucleotides, the CDR3 is TGTGCTAGTGCCTCTGCCCGGGGAGCTCTTCAGCCCCAGCATTTT.

The CDR3 DNA reads as TGTGCCAGCAGCCAGATCTGGTCAGGGCCCCTAGGCGAGCAGTACTTC. As protein: CASSQIWSGPLGEQYF. V usage is TRBV4-2 and J usage is TRBJ2-7, with D possibly TRBD1 on 5 matching bases. The germline V gene encodes CDR1 LGHNA and CDR2 YNFKEQ. The CDR3 spans 16 residues. V lost 3 bases, J lost 6 bases, and 21 bases lay in between.

This chain joins TRBV5-1 and TRBJ2-3; the match to TRBD2 covers 7 bases. Germline CDR1 reads SGHRS; CDR2 reads YFSETQ. Trimming at V came to 3 bases and at J to 3 bases, leaving 10 bases not matched to a gene. This CDR3 spans 16 amino acids. DNA of the CDR3: TGCGCCAGCAGCTGGGGGTTGCGGGGGATAACAGATACGCAGTATTTT. Translated, it gives CASSWGLRGITDTQYF.

The V and J genes are TRBV20-1 and TRBJ1-1; D not resolved. CDR3 size: 11 residues. Germline V gives CDR1 DFQATT, CDR2 SNEGSKA (reference sequence). Trimming took off 6 bases at V and 0 bases at J, with 5 bases between the two ends. This chain's CDR3 is CSAYVNTEAFF. DNA of the CDR3: TGCAGTGCGTATGTGAACACTGAAGCTTTCTTT.

This sequence joins TRBV7-9 and TRBJ2-1, with D tentatively TRBD2 (5 bases). Trimming removed 1 base at V and 5 bases at J, with 12 bases between. The CDR3 is 15 residues long. Germline V CDR1 and CDR2: SEHNR, FQNEAQ (reference sequence). CDR3 sequence: CASSLGGGLNNEQFF. The CDR3 DNA reads as TGTGCCAGCAGCTTAGGAGGCGGGCTAAACAATGAGCAGTTCTTC.

This clone appeared once. The chain recombines TRBV7-2 with TRBJ2-2, with a tentative D call TRBD2 (6 bases). Germline V gene data show CDR1 as SGHTA and CDR2 as FQGNSA. V was trimmed by 6 bases and J by 4 bases, leaving 12 bases between them. The CDR3 consists of 14 residues. The CDR3 DNA follows: TGTGCCAGCAGTCGGGACTTGGGCACCGGGGAGCTGTTTTTT. It codes for CASSRDLGTGELFF.

The chain recombines TRBV15 with TRBJ1-5; D is uncertain. CDR1 LNHNV and CDR2 YYDKDF come from the germline V gene (reference sequence). V was trimmed by 1 base and J by 6 bases, leaving 19 bases between them. This CDR3 is 17 amino acids long. CDR3 bases: TGTGCCACCAGCAGAGTTCCCCAAGCAGGTTACAGTCAGCCCCAGCATTTT. This translates into CATSRVPQAGYSQPQHF.

This rearrangement joins TRBV19 to TRBJ2-2; no clear D. V was pared by 3 bases and J by 4 bases, with 12 bases between. Germline lookup yields CDR1 LNHDA and CDR2 SQIVND (reference sequence). The CDR3 consists of 15 residues. CDR3 sequence reads: CASSMANSPTGELFF. The CDR3 DNA reads as TGTGCCAGTAGTATGGCTAACAGTCCCACCGGGGAGCTGTTTTTT.

This clone was detected only a few times. This sequence joins TRBV4-2 and TRBJ2-1, with TRBD2 matching 9 bases. V trimming: 4 bases; J trimming: 7 bases; junction bases outside the gene matches: 14. The germline V gene has CDR1 LGHNA and CDR2 YNFKEQ. The CDR3 runs 17 residues. CDR3 DNA: TGTGCCAGCAGCCCGCGGAGCGGGGGGCCCACGTCGAATGAGCAGTTCTTC. It translates to CASSPRSGGPTSNEQFF.

The chain employs TRBV5-8 and TRBJ2-7; 9 bases agree with TRBD1. Losses at the gene ends were 3 bases for V and 5 bases for J; bases not matched to a gene: 6. The CDR3 is 14 amino acids. Germline CDR1 is SGHTS and CDR2 is YDEGEE. CDR3 nucleotides: TGTGCCAGCAGCTCGGGACAGGGCTCAAACGAGCAGTACTTC. It yields the protein CASSSGQGSNEQYF.

This chain uses TRBV7-9 with TRBJ1-1, with D maybe TRBD1 (5 bases). The CDR3 totals 15 residues. Trimming removed 4 bases from V and 3 bases from J, with 15 bases in between. CDR1 is SEHNR and CDR2 is FQNEAQ in the germline V gene (reference sequence). CDR3 DNA: TGTGCCAGCAGCTCTCTATTCGACAGACACACTGAAGCTTTCTTT. Its protein product is CASSSLFDRHTEAFF.

The V and J genes are TRBV10-1 and TRBJ2-1, with D possibly matching TRBD1 (5 bases). This CDR3 is 14 amino acids long. Germline V gene sequence: CDR1 WNHNN, CDR2 SYGVQD (reference sequence). V was clipped by 3 bases and J by 6 bases, with 12 bases between them. CDR3 region: CASSEGVLGNEQFF. DNA for the CDR3: TGCGCCAGCAGTGAAGGGGTGCTCGGCAATGAGCAGTTCTTC.

V gene TRBV10-3 combines with J gene TRBJ2-7; weak D call: TRBD1 (5 bases). Germline V gene sequence: CDR1 ENHRY, CDR2 SYGVKD. The CDR3 has 18 residues. V was pared by 0 bases and J by 7 bases, with 25 bases between. DNA for the CDR3: TGTGCCATCAGTGAGTCGATGTTCAGGGCAGGACAAGACTTGGAGCAGTACTTC. Its protein is CAISESMFRAGQDLEQYF.

The chain is built from TRBV5-1 and TRBJ2-2, with a weak D call TRBD2 (5 bases). Germline values: CDR1 SGHRS, CDR2 YFSETQ. Trimming removed 0 bases from V and 1 base from J, with 10 bases in between. The CDR3 length is 16 residues. The CDR3 DNA is TGCGCCAGCAGCTTGGAGACTAACTTGAACACCGGGGAGCTGTTTTTT. Its translation: CASSLETNLNTGELFF.

The chain has TRBV6-5 and TRBJ1-1; 12 bases match TRBD1. The CDR3 extends over 15 amino acids. V lost 0 bases and J lost 6; bases outside the gene matches: 2. Germline V gene data show CDR1 as MNHEY and CDR2 as SVGAGI. The CDR3 loop reads CASSYSGTGGSEAFF. The CDR3 DNA reads TGTGCCAGCAGTTACTCCGGGACAGGGGGCTCTGAAGCTTTCTTT.

The table lists this clone with a count of one. The rearrangement joins TRBV5-6 to TRBJ2-7; 7 positions agree with TRBD1. This CDR3 comprises 15 residues. V lost 1 base and J lost 4; bases outside the gene matches: 8. Germline-derived CDR1 and CDR2 are SGHDT and YYEEEE. The CDR3: CASSLLTGDGYEQYF. CDR3 bases: TGTGCCAGCAGCTTGTTAACAGGGGATGGGTACGAGCAGTACTTC.

This clone was detected once. The chain is built from TRBV9 and TRBJ1-1; D is uncertain. The germline CDR1 and CDR2 sequences are SGDLS and YYNGEE. Between the trimmed V and J ends, which lost 0 bases and 1 base, there was a span of 7 bases. The CDR3 has 14 residues. CDR3 region: CASSVGAGNTEAFF. In nucleotides, the CDR3 is TGTGCCAGCAGCGTAGGGGCCGGGAACACTGAAGCTTTCTTT.